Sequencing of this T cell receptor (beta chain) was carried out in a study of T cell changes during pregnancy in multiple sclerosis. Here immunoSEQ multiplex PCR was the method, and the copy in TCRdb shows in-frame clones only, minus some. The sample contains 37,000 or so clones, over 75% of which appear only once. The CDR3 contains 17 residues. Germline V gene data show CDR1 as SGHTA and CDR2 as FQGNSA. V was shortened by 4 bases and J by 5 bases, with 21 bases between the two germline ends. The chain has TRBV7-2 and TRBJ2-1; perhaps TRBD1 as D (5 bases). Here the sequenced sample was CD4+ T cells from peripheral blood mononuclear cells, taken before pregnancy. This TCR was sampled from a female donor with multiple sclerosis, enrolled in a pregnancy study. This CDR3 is CASSSPSGKRLDNEQFF. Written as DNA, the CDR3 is TGTGCCAGCAGCTCGCCTTCAGGGAAACGGCTAGACAATGAGCAGTTCTTC.